These T cell receptor beta chains were read from a single sample in a study of T cells in Graves' hyperthyroidism and ophthalmopathy. MiXCR was run by TCRdb on the multiplex PCR reads, yielding one entry per CDR3 protein. The profile shows 89,000 or so distinct CDR3 sequences, around 40% of them singletons. Sequences were obtained from peripheral blood or thyroid tissue (not recorded which). The receptors originated from a woman in her twenties or thirties with Graves' hyperthyroidism. Each CDR3 is given with its conserved first and last residue. Fields, in order: D gene, V gene, clone size, J gene, CDR3 protein, CDR3 DNA. The D gene is left open where the match is weak. A clone size is listed for some rows: how often the clone was seen (once, few, many), or a class if it is expanded.

TRBD2	TRBV7-3	NA	TRBJ2-3	CASSTTSASDTQYF	TGTGCCAGCAGCACTACTAGCGCGTCAGATACGCAGTATTTT
TRBD1	TRBV6-7	NA	TRBJ1-5	CASKGQGNNQPQHF	TGTGCCAGCAAGGGACAGGGGAACAATCAGCCCCAGCATTTT
NA	TRBV5-1	many	TRBJ2-3	CASSLSPLEPDTQYF	TGCGCCAGCAGCTTGAGCCCGCTGGAGCCAGATACGCAGTATTTT
NA	TRBV30	NA	TRBJ2-7	CAWSVDPGAYEQYF	TGTGCCTGGAGTGTTGACCCCGGGGCCTACGAGCAGTACTTC
TRBD1	TRBV15	NA	TRBJ1-6	CATSGSGQGNSPLHF	TGTGCCACCAGCGGATCGGGACAGGGCAATTCACCCCTCCACTTT
NA	TRBV28	many	TRBJ2-5	CASSFGIQETQYF	TGTGCCAGCAGTTTCGGAATACAAGAGACCCAGTACTTC
TRBD2	TRBV7-6	NA	TRBJ2-5	CASSQATGLAGGPAETQYF	TGTGCCAGCAGCCAAGCGACCGGACTAGCGGGAGGGCCAGCAGAGACCCAGTACTTC
NA	TRBV7-9	many	TRBJ2-7	CASSAHYEQYF	TGTGCCAGCAGCGCCCATTACGAGCAGTACTTC
NA	TRBV5-1	many	TRBJ2-6	CASSLDSVGSGANVLTF	TGCGCCAGCAGCTTGGACAGTGTGGGCTCTGGGGCCAACGTCCTGACTTTC
NA	TRBV5-1	many	TRBJ1-2	CASSPWQGDGYTF	TGCGCCAGCAGCCCCTGGCAGGGAGATGGCTACACCTTC
NA	TRBV4-2	NA	TRBJ2-7	CASSQERQAYEQYF	TGTGCCAGCAGCCAAGAGAGACAGGCCTACGAGCAGTACTTC
TRBD1	TRBV2	NA	TRBJ2-7	CASSVPVDRPASYEQYF	TGTGCCAGCAGTGTACCCGTGGACAGGCCAGCTTCTTACGAGCAGTACTTC
TRBD2	TRBV28	few	TRBJ2-3	CASSLGASGSADTQYF	TGTGCCAGCAGTTTAGGCGCTAGCGGGAGCGCAGATACGCAGTATTTT
NA	TRBV12-3/TRBV12-4	few	TRBJ2-1	CASRTTSSYNEQFF	TGTGCCAGCAGAACGACTAGCTCCTACAATGAGCAGTTCTTC
NA	TRBV20-1	NA	TRBJ2-5	CSAPPGRETQCF	TGCAGTGCACCGCCCGGACGAGAGACCCAGTGCTTC
NA	TRBV9	many	TRBJ2-2	CASSPKLVPYANTGELFF	TGTGCCAGCAGCCCCAAACTAGTTCCCTATGCGAACACCGGGGAGCTGTTTTTT
TRBD2	TRBV7-8	NA	TRBJ2-7	CASSPAGTSGSSYEQYF	TGTGCCAGCAGCCCGGCCGGGACTAGCGGGAGCTCCTACGAGCAGTACTTC
TRBD2	TRBV28	many	TRBJ2-2	CASSFLAGGEAGELFF	TGTGCCAGCAGTTTCCTAGCGGGAGGGGAGGCCGGGGAGCTGTTTTTT
NA	TRBV3-1	NA	TRBJ1-1	CASSRLPGTANTEASF	TGTGCCAGCAGCCGCCTACCTGGGACGGCAAACACTGAAGCTTCCTTT
NA	TRBV6-6	many	TRBJ2-5	CASAIFGQEETQYF	TGTGCCAGCGCAATATTCGGACAAGAAGAGACCCAGTACTTC
TRBD1	TRBV25-1	NA	TRBJ1-1	CASSGVQGTRAFF	TGTGCCAGCAGTGGCGTACAGGGGACGAGAGCTTTCTTT
NA	TRBV4-2	many	TRBJ2-7	CASSPRHSYEQYF	TGTGCCAGCAGCCCTCGACACTCCTACGAGCAGTACTTC
NA	TRBV25-1	NA	TRBJ2-2	CASSESQMRIGEPFF	TGTGCCAGCAGTGAATCTCAAATGCGTATCGGGGAGCCGTTTTTT
TRBD1	TRBV4-1	many	TRBJ2-7	CASSQRQGVEQYF	TGCGCCAGCAGCCAACGACAGGGGGTCGAGCAGTACTTC
TRBD2	TRBV2	NA	TRBJ2-3	CASSPGLAATDTQYF	TGTGCCAGCAGTCCGGGACTAGCGGCCACAGATACGCAGTATTTT
TRBD2	TRBV7-9	many	TRBJ2-7	CASSSTLAGGPYEQYF	TGTGCCAGCAGTTCAACCTTAGCGGGAGGGCCCTACGAGCAGTACTTC
TRBD2	TRBV14	many	TRBJ2-2	CASSQESAGGPAGELFF	TGTGCCAGCAGCCAAGAATCTGCGGGAGGGCCTGCCGGGGAGCTGTTTTTT
NA	TRBV2	NA	TRBJ1-2	CASSWGGGYGYTF	TGTGCCAGCAGTTGGGGGGGAGGCTATGGCTACACCTTC
NA	TRBV3-1	many	TRBJ1-1	CASSPSDWAEAFF	TGTGCCAGCAGCCCCAGTGATTGGGCAGAAGCTTTCTTT
TRBD1	TRBV20-1	many	TRBJ1-2	CSASAGQGYGYTF	TGCAGTGCTAGCGCGGGACAGGGATATGGCTACACCTTC
NA	TRBV12-3/TRBV12-4	NA	TRBJ1-4	CASGALAGAGEKLFF	TGTGCCAGCGGAGCCTTAGCGGGGGCAGGAGAAAAACTGTTTTTT
NA	TRBV7-9	many	TRBJ2-5	CASSPPGYQETQYF	TGTGCCAGCAGCCCCCCAGGGTACCAAGAGACCCAGTACTTC
TRBD1	TRBV6-5	many	TRBJ2-2	CASSWLPGQKTGELFF	TGTGCCAGCAGTTGGCTACCGGGACAGAAAACCGGGGAGCTGTTTTTT
NA	TRBV4-1	many	TRBJ2-7	CASSQLRLTNFYEQYF	TGCGCCAGCAGCCAGCTGCGTCTCACCAACTTCTACGAGCAGTACTTC
TRBD2	TRBV5-5	NA	TRBJ2-3	CASSLAPRSGGSTDTQCF	TGTGCTAGCAGCTTAGCACCCCGATCGGGAGGTTCCACAGATACGCAGTGTTTT
NA	TRBV6-5	many	TRBJ1-1	CASSVQALEAFF	TGTGCCAGCTCGGTTCAGGCCCTTGAAGCTTTCTTT
NA	TRBV4-1	many	TRBJ1-4	CASSQDKGAVLGTTNEKLFF	TGCGCCAGCAGCCAAGATAAGGGTGCGGTGCTCGGGACGACTAATGAAAAACTGTTTTTT
TRBD2	TRBV14	NA	TRBJ2-5	CASSRFGLAGEDKEETQYF	TGTGCCAGCAGCCGTTTTGGACTAGCGGGAGAGGATAAGGAAGAGACCCAGTACTTC
TRBD2	TRBV7-9	NA	TRBJ2-7	CASSLPLRLAGGRDEQYF	TGTGCCAGCAGTTTACCGCTTCGACTAGCGGGGGGAAGAGACGAGCAGTACTTC
TRBD1	TRBV20-1	NA	TRBJ1-2	CSVPGQPGDTF	TGCAGCGTTCCGGGACAGCCTGGCGACACCTTC
NA	TRBV20-1	NA	TRBJ2-5	CSATAGTQYF	TGCAGTGCTACCGCCGGGACCCAGTACTTC
NA	TRBV27	NA	TRBJ1-1	CASSLGGWVSRKNTEAFF	TGTGCCAGCAGTTTAGGAGGGTGGGTCAGCCGAAAAAACACTGAAGCTTTCTTT
NA	TRBV7-2	NA	TRBJ2-6	CASSQEGALSGANVLTF	TGTGCCAGCAGCCAAGAAGGGGCCCTCTCTGGGGCCAACGTCCTGACTTTC
NA	TRBV7-3	many	TRBJ2-3	CASSQEIGTPAEDTQYF	TGTGCCAGCAGCCAAGAGATCGGGACTCCGGCTGAAGATACGCAGTATTTT
TRBD1	TRBV12-3/TRBV12-4	NA	TRBJ2-7	CASCLSGQGHEQSF	TGTGCCAGCTGTTTGTCGGGACAGGGACACGAGCAGTCCTTC
NA	TRBV6-5	many	TRBJ1-1	CASSYSAGLAFF	TGTGCCAGCAGTTACTCGGCCGGGTTGGCTTTCTTT
NA	TRBV20-1	NA	TRBJ2-6	CSVRTTEDFYSGANVLTF	TGCAGTGTTAGGACTACAGAAGATTTCTACTCGGGGGCCAACGTCCTGACTTTC
NA	TRBV10-3	many	TRBJ2-7	CAISVGSPGRYEQYF	TGTGCCATCAGTGTGGGCTCCCCCGGCAGGTACGAGCAGTACTTC
NA	TRBV10-3	NA	TRBJ2-7	CAISTVVPDEQYF	TGTGCCATCAGTACAGTGGTCCCCGACGAGCAGTACTTC
NA	TRBV7-8	many	TRBJ1-6	CASSRDGNSYNSPLHF	TGTGCCAGCAGCCGGGACGGAAACTCCTATAATTCACCCCTCCACTTT
NA	TRBV5-1	many	TRBJ1-5	CASSLEGYGQPQHF	TGCGCCAGCAGCTTGGAGGGATACGGGCAGCCCCAGCATTTT
NA	TRBV4-1	many	TRBJ1-5	CASSQDKQGFGPQHF	TGCGCCAGCAGCCAAGATAAGCAGGGGTTTGGGCCCCAGCATTTT
TRBD1	TRBV29-1	NA	TRBJ1-1	CSATGAMNTEAFF	TGCAGCGCCACAGGGGCTATGAACACTGAAGCTTTCTTT
TRBD1	TRBV20-1	many	TRBJ1-5	CSASFGWTGGLNQPQHF	TGCAGTGCTAGTTTTGGATGGACAGGGGGTCTGAATCAGCCCCAGCATTTT
TRBD1	TRBV7-2	medium-sized	TRBJ1-2	CASSLRQGDGYTF	TGTGCCAGCAGCTTAAGACAGGGTGACGGCTACACCTTC
TRBD1	TRBV25-1	NA	TRBJ1-6	CASRVTGGNENSPLHF	TGTGCCAGCAGAGTGACAGGGGGCAATGAGAATTCACCCCTCCACTTT